These 28 T cell receptor beta chains share one sample of origin, sequenced in a study of blood T cell repertoires in COVID-19. Using immunoSEQ multiplex PCR, the repertoire was profiled, and TCRdb retains in-frame clones only, with some absent. The sample lists 150,000 to 200,000 clones, roughly 90% seen once, with about a sixth in the top ten. Sequences were obtained from peripheral blood. These receptors all come from a man in his fifties or sixties with active or convalescent COVID-19.

J is TRBJ2-5 and V is TRBV27; 7 bases are shared with TRBD2. The J segment lost 2 bases and the V segment lost 5 bases, leaving 8 bases of the junction unmatched. Germline V lookup: CDR1 MNHEY, CDR2 SMNVEV (reference sequence). The CDR3 is made up of 15 amino acids. CDR3 nucleotides: TGTGCCAGCAGTCCCCTCGGAGCGGGACAAGAGACCCAGTACTTC. Translating gives CASSPLGAGQETQYF.

The rearrangement joins TRBV28 to TRBJ1-4, with TRBD1 identical over 8 bases. The CDR3 runs to 14 residues. V lost 6 bases and J lost 8; bases outside the gene matches: 8. From germline, CDR1 is MDHEN and CDR2 SYDVKM. The CDR3 nucleotides read TGTGCCAGCAGGATGACAGGGGATGTGGAAAAACTGTTTTTT. This sequence encodes CASRMTGDVEKLFF.

This rearrangement joins TRBV27 to TRBJ1-1; 10 nucleotides match TRBD1. Germline V gene sequence: CDR1 MNHEY, CDR2 SMNVEV (reference sequence). The V and J ends lost 2 bases and 4 bases, in that order; junction bases with no gene match: 10. This CDR3 contains 17 residues. DNA of the CDR3: TGTGCCAGCAGTTTAGGTCGTGGGACAGGGGCTTTCACTGAAGCTTTCTTT. Its protein product is CASSLGRGTGAFTEAFF.

CDR3 DNA sequence: TGTGCCAGCAGTTCTCCAGGGGGCTCCTATGGCTACACCTTC. It codes for CASSSPGGSYGYTF. This sequence joins TRBV6-6 and TRBJ1-2; 8 positions agree with TRBD1. The V gene end was trimmed by 4 bases and the J gene end by 4 bases; junction bases not matched to a gene: 5. Germline V gene sequence: CDR1 MNHNY, CDR2 SVGAGI (reference sequence). The CDR3 runs 14 residues.

The chain employs TRBV30 and TRBJ1-2; perhaps TRBD1 as D (6 bases). V was trimmed by 5 bases and J by 5 bases, leaving 18 bases between them. In germline, CDR1 is GTSNPN, CDR2 SVGIG (reference sequence). CDR3 length: 14 amino acids. CDR3 DNA sequence: TGTGCCTGGTCCACCTACAGGGTACAATATGGCTACACCTTC. Amino acid sequence: CAWSTYRVQYGYTF.

This clone was seen once. This chain links TRBV7-9 with TRBJ1-2; 8 bases fit TRBD1. V trimming: 1 base; J trimming: 3 bases; junction bases outside the gene matches: 7. CDR3 size: 16 residues. Germline values: CDR1 SEHNR, CDR2 FQNEAQ (reference sequence). In nucleotides, the CDR3 is TGTGCCAGCAGCTTAGAGTTGGCAGGGGGCGACTATGGCTACACCTTC. Amino acids: CASSLELAGGDYGYTF.

The rearrangement joins TRBV7-9 to TRBJ1-1, with D perhaps matching TRBD1 (6 bases). In germline, CDR1 is SEHNR, CDR2 FQNEAQ (reference sequence). Trimming removed 1 base at V and 1 base at J, with 13 bases between. The CDR3 loop spans 16 amino acids. CDR3 DNA: TGTGCCAGCAGCTTAGTAGGCAGGGGACAGAACACTGAAGCTTTCTTT. Translated: CASSLVGRGQNTEAFF.

The chain employs TRBV3-1 (or the pseudogene TRBV3-2) and TRBJ2-3; D gene ambiguous. The germline V gene has CDR1 LGHDT and CDR2 YNNKEL (reference sequence). The CDR3 spans 14 residues. The germline V and J ends were trimmed by 0 bases and 3 bases, with 7 bases remaining between them. CDR3 sequence: CASSQDPGTDTQYF. DNA for the CDR3: TGTGCCAGCAGCCAAGATCCGGGTACAGATACGCAGTATTTT.

The rearrangement joins TRBV30 to TRBJ2-5, with 8 bases lining up with TRBD2. Germline assignment: CDR1 GTSNPN and CDR2 SVGIG (reference sequence). The length of the CDR3 is 17 residues. V shed 7 bases and J 9 bases; nucleotides not matched to a gene: 25. The CDR3 protein is CASEGAESGSERRAQYF. CDR3 DNA sequence: TGTGCCTCCGAAGGGGCAGAAAGCGGGAGTGAGCGGAGGGCCCAGTACTTC.

For this clone: Germline and junction disagree at one end, which may indicate a read error. This chain links TRBV10-3 with TRBJ1-1, with 8 bases lining up with TRBD1. The CDR3 consists of 13 residues. Germline-derived CDR1 and CDR2 are ENHRY and SYGVKD. The CDR3, as DNA: TGTGCCGTCAGGACAGGGCCCGACACTGAAGCTTTCTTT. Its protein product is CAVRTGPDTEAFF.

The chain has TRBV10-2 and TRBJ1-5; the D gene is possibly TRBD1 (6 bases). V lost 6 bases to trimming and J lost 6 bases, with 15 bases between them. Germline-derived CDR1 and CDR2 are WSHSY and SAAADI. The CDR3 spans 14 residues. CDR3 in DNA: TGCGCCAGCAGGGACAGCTTACTAGGTCAGCCCCAGCATTTT. It yields the protein CASRDSLLGQPQHF.

The chain is built from TRBV3-1 (or the pseudogene TRBV3-2) and TRBJ2-7, with D tentatively TRBD1 (6 bases). The V and J ends lost 2 bases and 2 bases respectively, with 16 bases between them. Germline CDR1 is LGHDT and CDR2 is YNNKEL (reference sequence). CDR3 length: 16 amino acids. This CDR3 is CASSQRIRTDAYEQYF. In DNA form, the CDR3 reads TGTGCCAGCAGCCAACGGATCCGGACAGACGCCTACGAGCAGTACTTC.

The chain has TRBV6-5 and TRBJ1-1; possibly TRBD1 for D (5 bases). The V end was cut by 8 bases, the J end by 0 bases, with 13 bases between. This CDR3 region has 14 residues. Germline values: CDR1 MNHEY, CDR2 SVGAGI. The CDR3, as DNA: TGTGCCAGCGCGGAGGGACTGATGAACACTGAAGCTTTCTTT. Protein: CASAEGLMNTEAFF.

The chain combines TRBV6-5 with TRBJ2-1; D is perhaps TRBD1 (5 bases). CDR3 size: 16 residues. The V gene lost 0 bases and the J gene lost 4 bases, with 13 bases spanning the gap. Germline CDR1 reads MNHEY; CDR2 reads SVGAGI. DNA for the CDR3: TGTGCCAGCAGTTACTCTGTAATGACAGATTACAATGAGCAGTTCTTC. Translated, it gives CASSYSVMTDYNEQFF.

This sequence joins TRBV18 and TRBJ2-6, with a possible D match to TRBD1 (5 bases). CDR1 KGHSH and CDR2 LQKENI come from the germline V gene. This CDR3 region has 16 residues. The V gene lost 2 bases and the J gene lost 1 base, with 9 bases spanning the gap. The CDR3 here is CASSPLDSSGANVLTF. In DNA form, the CDR3 reads TGTGCCAGCTCACCATTAGACAGTTCTGGGGCCAACGTCCTGACTTTC.

V usage is TRBV5-8 and J usage is TRBJ1-4, with 8 bases lining up with TRBD1. This CDR3 contains 15 residues. From germline, CDR1 is SGHTS and CDR2 YDEGEE. J lost 7 bases, V lost 4 bases, and 9 bases had no gene match. CDR3 DNA sequence: TGTGCCAGCAGCCCGGGACAGGTTAAGGGTGAAAAACTGTTTTTT. Encoded protein: CASSPGQVKGEKLFF.

CDR3 loop: CSANLRSNTEAFF. The CDR3, as DNA: TGCAGCGCAAATTTAAGGAGTAACACTGAAGCTTTCTTT. The rearrangement uses TRBV29-1 and TRBJ1-1; D gene uncertain. V was pared by 7 bases and J by 2 bases, with 14 bases between. Germline assignment: CDR1 SQVTM and CDR2 ANQGSEA. This CDR3 has 13 residues.

The gene calls are TRBV10-3 and TRBJ2-7, with 11 positions matching TRBD2. With V trimmed by 6 bases and J by 1 base, 5 bases remained unmatched. Per germline, CDR1 ENHRY and CDR2 SYGVKD. The CDR3 has 15 amino acids. The CDR3 region is CAIRSGTSGSYEQYF. The CDR3 nucleotides read TGTGCCATCAGGAGCGGGACTAGCGGATCCTACGAGCAGTACTTC.

CDR3 protein: CASSLVAGVRTDTQYF. The CDR3 DNA reads as TGCGCCAGCAGCTTGGTAGCGGGAGTTCGTACAGATACGCAGTATTTT. The chain links TRBV5-1 to TRBJ2-3; 9 bases match TRBD2. Trimming cost V 0 bases and J 3 bases; bases outside gene matches: 5. The CDR3 runs 16 residues. Germline V CDR1 and CDR2: SGHRS, YFSETQ.

V and J are TRBV25-1 and TRBJ2-5; D might be TRBD1 (6 bases). V was shortened by 2 bases and J by 9 bases, with 16 bases between the two germline ends. Germline CDR1 and CDR2: MGHDK and SYGVNS. This CDR3 has 14 residues. The CDR3 nucleotides are TGTGCCAGCAGTGAAGGTCACCCTAAGGGGGCCCAGTACTTC. Its translation: CASSEGHPKGAQYF.

V is TRBV29-1 and J is TRBJ2-1; D perhaps matches TRBD2 (6 bases). The CDR3 sequence is 14 residues long. V gave up 4 bases and J gave up 7 bases, with 17 bases separating them. Germline V gives CDR1 SQVTM, CDR2 ANQGSEA. CDR3 coding DNA: TGCAGCGTTGGGAGGGATGCGGGCCGGAATGAGCAGTTCTTC. Protein sequence: CSVGRDAGRNEQFF.

The chain joins TRBV11-3 to TRBJ2-5, with D unclear. This CDR3 has 14 amino acids. Germline V gives CDR1 SGHNT, CDR2 YENEEA. V was clipped by 1 base and J by 2 bases, with 8 bases between them. DNA for the CDR3: TGTGCCAGCAGCTTAGCGACGGGTCAAGAGACCCAGTACTTC. It yields the protein CASSLATGQETQYF.

The rearrangement joins TRBV30 to TRBJ1-1; 8 positions agree with TRBD1. Germline loops: CDR1 GTSNPN, CDR2 SVGIG (reference sequence). This CDR3 comprises 14 residues. Germline trimming cut 4 bases from V and 4 bases from J; bases unmatched to any gene: 8. The CDR3 loop is CAWIQDREGTEAFF. In DNA, the CDR3 is TGTGCCTGGATCCAGGACAGGGAGGGCACTGAAGCTTTCTTT.

The chain uses TRBV19 and TRBJ1-1; D remains ambiguous. This CDR3 region has 13 residues. V lost 9 bases and J 0 bases, leaving 11 bases between the germline ends. Germline-derived CDR1 and CDR2 are LNHDA and SQIVND (reference sequence). CDR3 in DNA: TGTGCCAGCCGGCGGACTGTGAACACTGAAGCTTTCTTT. Protein: CASRRTVNTEAFF. Drawing the rest from reference TRBV19 and TRBJ1-1, the complete variable domain is DGGITQSPKYLFRKEGQNVTLSCEQNLNHDAMYWYRQDPGQGLRLIYYSQIVNDFQKGDIAEGYSVSREKKESFPLTVTSAQKNPTAFYLCASRRTVNTEAFFGQGTRLTVV.

This clone appeared once. V is TRBV10-3 and J is TRBJ1-1; D remains unclear. V shed 3 bases and J shed 3 bases, with 11 bases lying between them. The length of the CDR3 is 14 residues. Germline CDR1 reads ENHRY; CDR2 reads SYGVKD. CDR3 protein: CAISDLAEDTEAFF. The CDR3 DNA is TGTGCCATCAGTGACTTGGCAGAGGACACTGAAGCTTTCTTT.

The chain has TRBV6-5 and TRBJ1-2; D uncertain. The germline V gene has CDR1 MNHEY and CDR2 SVGAGI. CDR3 length: 13 amino acids. Between the trimmed V and J ends, which lost 7 bases and 6 bases, there was a span of 15 bases. CDR3: CASKPQALDGYTF. The CDR3 region has the DNA TGTGCCAGCAAACCCCAGGCCCTCGATGGCTACACCTTC.

The chain is built from TRBV5-1 and TRBJ1-1, with D possibly matching TRBD1 (5 bases). This CDR3 comprises 12 residues. CDR1 and CDR2 (germline): SGHRS, YFSETQ. The V end lost 3 bases, the J end lost 8 bases, and 11 bases lay between the germline ends. CDR3: CASSYGAREAFF. The CDR3 DNA reads as TGCGCCAGCAGCTATGGGGCAAGGGAAGCTTTCTTT.

This chain uses TRBV6-5 with TRBJ2-1; no definite D call. The CDR3 loop spans 16 amino acids. Germline CDR1 MNHEY, CDR2 SVGAGI. Trimming took off 0 bases at V and 4 bases at J, with 13 bases between the two ends. The CDR3 here is CASSYSIGLVYNEQFF. The CDR3 DNA is TGTGCCAGCAGTTACTCGATAGGTCTAGTTTACAATGAGCAGTTCTTC.